The table lists the clone carrying this T cell receptor (beta chain) with a few counts. Its antigen is still unknown. Purity exceeded 98% in all sorted populations. This sample is drawn from a study of beta chain features in type 1 diabetes. Study-wide findings and caveats: For patients, the naive, central memory and Treg TCRB repertoires appeared more alike than for healthy donors.

V dropped 6 bases and J dropped 5 bases, with 13 bases sitting between them. The CDR3 length is 14 residues. The V gene's germline CDR1 is SEHNR and CDR2 FQNEAQ (reference sequence). TCRB transcripts that were expressed got sequenced, as all of the isolated RNA had been reverse transcribed. There were 3.5 million to 4.5 million reads on average in the naive, central memory and regulatory T cell samples. Here immunoSEQ multiplex PCR was the method, and the copy in TCRdb shows in-frame clones only, minus some. The table lists approximately 250,000 clones, over 9.5% of them singletons. Sequencing was carried out using naive CD4+ T cells from blood. The genes are TRBV7-9 and TRBJ1-4; tentative D call: TRBD1 (6 bases). The clonotype originates from a woman aged 18-29 years in good health. The CDR3 loop is CASRLQGNNEKLFF. CDR3 DNA: TGTGCCAGCAGGCTACAGGGTAACAATGAAAAACTGTTTTTT.